Following are 17 T cell receptor beta chains from one sample sequenced in a study of T cell responses to AZD1222 COVID-19 vaccine. The assay was immunoSEQ multiplex PCR, and TCRdb's table has in-frame clones only and misses some. The profile covers more than 140,000 clones, with roughly 88% appearing a single time and around 2.1% taken by the ten largest. Sample: peripheral blood, taken on day 0 of AZD1222 vaccination. Source of these receptors: an adult in good health.

J is TRBJ1-2 and V is TRBV6-5; D gene ambiguous. V lost 4 bases and J 6 bases, leaving 9 bases between the germline ends. The germline V gene encodes CDR1 MNHEY and CDR2 SVGAGI. This CDR3 contains 12 residues. The CDR3 DNA reads as TGTGCCAGCAGTTCCCATAGGGATGGCTACACCTTC. Residues: CASSSHRDGYTF.

This clone appeared a single time. This rearrangement joins TRBV11-2 to TRBJ2-7, with D perhaps TRBD1 (5 bases). Germline-derived CDR1 and CDR2 are SGHAT and FQNNGV. The CDR3 covers 14 residues. Trimming shortened V by 0 bases and J by 5 bases, and 11 bases separated the two germline ends. In DNA form, the CDR3 reads TGTGCCAGCAGCTTAGAAGGGGTGAGGAACGAGCAGTACTTC. It encodes CASSLEGVRNEQYF.

The chain has TRBV10-3 and TRBJ2-1; 8 bases align to TRBD2. The ends lost 6 bases at V and 8 bases at J; junction bases unmatched: 12. From germline, CDR1 is ENHRY and CDR2 SYGVKD. The CDR3 consists of 15 residues. The CDR3 DNA follows: TGTGCCATCAGCTCTACTAGCGGAGGCGGCGATGAGCAGTTCTTC. Residues: CAISSTSGGGDEQFF.

The genes are TRBV30 and TRBJ1-5; 7 bases fit TRBD1. Unmatched junction bases numbered 5, after V lost 5 bases and J lost 4 bases. The germline V gene has CDR1 GTSNPN and CDR2 SVGIG (reference sequence). The CDR3 loop spans 13 amino acids. CDR3 amino acids: CAWALQGNQPQHF. The DNA of the CDR3 is TGTGCCTGGGCTTTACAGGGGAATCAGCCCCAGCATTTT.

V usage is TRBV28 and J usage is TRBJ1-5; D uncertain. Trimming removed 4 bases from V and 6 bases from J, with 4 bases in between. The CDR3 extends over 11 amino acids. Germline V CDR1 and CDR2: MDHEN, SYDVKM. The DNA for the CDR3 is TGTGCCAGCAGTTCCCTTCAGCCCCAGCATTTT. This translates into CASSSLQPQHF.

The V and J genes are TRBV13 and TRBJ1-2; D is ambiguous. The V gene lost 1 base and the J gene lost 6 bases, with 12 bases spanning the gap. Germline loops: CDR1 PRHDT, CDR2 FYEKMQ (reference sequence). The CDR3 runs 14 residues. CDR3 in amino acids: CASSLVSGPDGYTF. The CDR3 coding sequence is TGTGCCAGCAGCTTAGTTTCTGGGCCGGATGGCTACACCTTC.

The chain employs TRBV9 and TRBJ1-2, with a weak D call TRBD1 (5 bases). Germline assignment: CDR1 SGDLS and CDR2 YYNGEE. This CDR3 has 14 amino acids. Trimming shortened V by 3 bases and J by 6 bases, and 15 bases separated the two germline ends. CDR3 nucleotides: TGTGCCAGCAGCGCCAAACATCGGACACATGGCTACACCTTC. As protein: CASSAKHRTHGYTF.

The gene calls are TRBV6-5 and TRBJ2-5; TRBD1 agrees at 8 bases. Germline V gene sequence: CDR1 MNHEY, CDR2 SVGAGI. The CDR3 contains 16 residues. Trimming took 0 bases from V and 5 from J; bases not matched to a gene: 8. CDR3 protein: CASSYSMGQGAETQYF. The DNA of the CDR3 is TGTGCCAGCAGTTACTCGATGGGGCAGGGGGCGGAGACCCAGTACTTC.

V is TRBV6-1 and J is TRBJ1-5; TRBD1 aligns across 8 bases. Trimming removed 4 bases from V and 2 bases from J; junction bases left unmatched: 7. This CDR3 contains 16 residues. Germline V lookup: CDR1 MNHNS, CDR2 SASEGT. For the CDR3, the DNA is TGTGCCAGCAGTGCAGTCCCAGGGGGCGGCAATCAGCCCCAGCATTTT. Translation: CASSAVPGGGNQPQHF.

This chain links TRBV5-4 with TRBJ2-2, with TRBD1 matching over 7 bases. The ends lost 3 bases at V and 3 bases at J; junction bases unmatched: 8. CDR1 SGHNT and CDR2 YYREEE come from the germline V gene (reference sequence). The length of the CDR3 is 16 residues. The CDR3 loop reads CASSSWGQGDTGELFF. The CDR3 region has the DNA TGTGCCAGCAGCTCGTGGGGGCAGGGGGACACCGGGGAGCTGTTTTTT.

With respect to this clone: The germline gene is not matched at one end of the junction; a read error may be the cause. CDR3 DNA sequence: TGTGCTAGCAGCTTGGGAGGCTCTGGGGCCAACGTCCTGACTTTC. Translated: CASSLGGSGANVLTF. The rearrangement uses TRBV7-7 and TRBJ2-6; possible D gene TRBD2, 6 bases. The CDR3 has 15 amino acids. The germline CDR1 and CDR2 sequences are SSHAT and FNYEAQ (reference sequence).

This clone was observed a handful of times. The V call is TRBV2, the J call TRBJ1-4; D is possibly TRBD1 (5 bases). The CDR3 extends over 14 amino acids. From germline, CDR1 is SNHLY and CDR2 FYNNEI. The V end was cut by 8 bases, the J end by 6 bases, with 16 bases between. CDR3 nucleotide sequence: TGTGCCAGCCTCAGGAGGCAGGGTTATGAAAAACTGTTTTTT. As protein: CASLRRQGYEKLFF.

The gene calls are TRBV7-6 and TRBJ2-2; D gene uncertain. Between the trimmed V and J ends, which lost 5 bases and 1 base, there was a span of 11 bases. CDR1 and CDR2 from the germline V gene are SGHVS and FNYEAQ. This CDR3 region has 15 residues. CDR3 sequence (DNA): TGTGCCAGCAGCCCCATGAACAGGAACACCGGGGAGCTGTTTTTT. This encodes CASSPMNRNTGELFF.

The chain uses TRBV4-3 and TRBJ2-7; D perhaps matches TRBD2 (5 bases). Germline CDR1 LGHNA, CDR2 YSLEER. Trimming took off 3 bases at V and 1 base at J, with 10 bases between the two ends. This CDR3 has 14 amino acids. The CDR3 nucleotides read TGCGCCAGCAGCCAGGAGGACTTATCCTACGAGCAGTACTTC. Amino acid sequence: CASSQEDLSYEQYF.

This clone was recorded once. In nucleotides, the CDR3 is TGTGCCAGCAGCTTTGGGGGGCTCGACTATGGCTACACCTTC. It yields the protein CASSFGGLDYGYTF. V usage is TRBV5-6 and J usage is TRBJ1-2; a possible D gene is TRBD1 (6 bases). V lost 2 bases and J 3 bases, leaving 11 bases between the germline ends. The CDR3 has 14 amino acids. The germline V gene encodes CDR1 SGHDT and CDR2 YYEEEE.

The genes are TRBV30 and TRBJ2-7; TRBD1 matches at 10 bases. The CDR3 is 16 residues long. Losses at the gene ends were 2 bases for V and 3 bases for J; bases not matched to a gene: 10. Germline V gene sequence: CDR1 GTSNPN, CDR2 SVGIG (reference sequence). DNA of the CDR3: TGTGCCTGGAGTCAAAAGACGCGGACAGGGGGCTACGAGCAGTACTTC. This encodes CAWSQKTRTGGYEQYF.

The chain has TRBV7-2 and TRBJ2-7; no firm D call. The CDR3 is made up of 14 amino acids. Germline loops: CDR1 SGHTA, CDR2 FQGNSA. V lost 5 bases and J lost 0, with 11 bases in between. CDR3 region: CASSPRLSSYEQYF. The CDR3 bases are TGTGCCAGCAGCCCCCGGCTGAGCTCCTACGAGCAGTACTTC.